Sequencing of this TCR beta chain was carried out in a study of cytomegalovirus exposure and HLA in healthy donors. Whole-study findings and limits: Cytomegalovirus association was listed for 170 or so TCR beta chains. Earlier analysis looked at TCR beta V segments, and most were productive about 90% or about 30% of the time.

Germline V gene lookup returns CDR1 ENHRY and CDR2 SYGVKD. V gave up 3 bases and J gave up 2 bases, with 14 bases separating them. The CDR3 contains 15 residues. With 60 Vbeta and 13 Jbeta primers, the PCR was carried out. The data were produced by immunoSEQ multiplex PCR, yet TCRdb's version contains in-frame clones alone and is incomplete. The sample has fewer than 200,000 clones, roughly 86% seen once; the top ten hold 3.4%. Concerning this clone: What it binds is not known.

This TCR was sampled from a man aged 35 to 55 in good health and CMV-seropositive. The rearrangement uses TRBV10-3 and TRBJ2-7; tentative D call: TRBD1 (6 bases). Source material: PBMCs. The CDR3 bases are TGTGCCATCAGTGACCGACGGGACAATACCTACGAGCAGTACTTC. It encodes CAISDRRDNTYEQYF.